This TCR beta chain stems from a study of Ad26.COV2.S vaccination and SARS-CoV-2 variants. Sequencing used immunoSEQ multiplex PCR; TCRdb keeps in-frame clones, though not all of them. This table has about 350,000 clones, approximately 84% appearing once. Noted treatment: about 20 received Ad26.COV2.S at low or high dose, single or two shots; several received placebo; per-sample allocation not given. Sample collection was performed on day 63 after the first vaccine or placebo injection. Spike of the Wuhan-strain SARS-CoV-2 was expressed by an Ad26 vector, which formed the vaccine. CDR3 length equals 15 residues. J was trimmed by 10 bases and V by 5 bases; bases with no gene match: 7. Germline CDR1 reads SGHVS; CDR2 reads FNYEAQ.

The clonotype was recovered from a person between 18 and 59 years old who received the Ad26.COV2.S COVID-19 vaccine or a placebo. The J gene is TRBJ2-1, the V gene TRBV7-6; 14 bases match TRBD2. The sample was peripheral blood, taken in a trial of Ad26.COV2.S vaccine versus placebo. As DNA, the CDR3 is TGTGCCAGCAGCACCGGACTAGCGGGAGGTGGGGAGCAGTTCTTC. Amino acids: CASSTGLAGGGEQFF.